This TCR beta chain was sequenced in a study of regulatory T cells in long-lasting Graves disease. This CDR3 has 16 amino acids. V shed 0 bases, J shed 5 bases, and the junction held 7 bases outside the gene matches. CDR1 is DFQATT, CDR2 SNEGSKA, per germline (reference sequence). iRepertoire HTBI primers and Arm-PCR of CDR3 regions built TCR beta libraries. TCRdb called the multiplex PCR reads again in MiXCR, with one record for every CDR3 protein. This table holds fewer than 500,000 distinct CDR3 sequences, 16% found once. Time point defined: newly diagnosed GD, antithyroid drugs for less than 3 months. There was RNA extracted from PBMCs, and the TCR library was made from it. These data were also reused for a study on T cells in Graves' hyperthyroidism and ophthalmopathy.

The starting material was peripheral blood mononuclear cells (PBMCs), obtained at new diagnosis, from a patient treated with antithyroid drugs. This rearrangement joins TRBV20-1 to TRBJ2-2; 9 bases align to TRBD2. The TCR was taken from a man aged 35 to 55 with Graves disease. The CDR3 reads CSARDGLAGRTGELFF. DNA for the CDR3: TGCAGTGCTAGAGATGGTCTAGCGGGGCGGACCGGGGAGCTGTTTTTT.